The 10 T cell receptor beta chains below come from one sample, sequenced in a study of cytomegalovirus exposure and HLA in healthy donors. The study ran its PCR with 60 Vbeta and 13 Jbeta primers. Assay: immunoSEQ multiplex PCR; the TCRdb copy retains only in-frame clones and omits some. The sample holds 65,000 to 85,000 clones. The material sequenced was PBMCs. Every receptor here comes from a woman between 25 and 40 years old in good health and CMV-seronegative.

The chain recombines TRBV19 with TRBJ1-2; D ambiguous. There are 16 residues in the CDR3. Per the germline V gene, CDR1 is LNHDA and CDR2 is SQIVND (reference sequence). V shed 5 bases and J shed 4 bases, with 20 bases lying between them. CDR3 loop: CASSYEPPSGSYGYTF. The CDR3, as DNA: TGTGCCAGTAGTTACGAGCCCCCCTCGGGGAGCTATGGCTACACCTTC.

The gene calls are TRBV6-5 and TRBJ1-2, with D tentatively TRBD1 (5 bases). Between the trimmed V and J ends, which lost 8 bases and 7 bases, there was a span of 11 bases. Germline CDR1 MNHEY, CDR2 SVGAGI. CDR3 length: 11 amino acids. In DNA, the CDR3 is TGTGCCAGCTCGCAGGGTTTTGGCTACACCTTC. Its protein is CASSQGFGYTF.

The chain recombines TRBV4-2 with TRBJ1-2, with TRBD1 matching 10 bases. With V trimmed by 2 bases and J by 3 bases, 9 bases remained unmatched. CDR3 size: 17 residues. CDR1 and CDR2 from the germline V gene are LGHNA and YNFKEQ. The CDR3 region is CASSQPGQGMSDYGYTF. The DNA of the CDR3 is TGTGCCAGCAGCCAACCGGGACAGGGGATGAGCGACTATGGCTACACCTTC.

The genes are TRBV29-1 and TRBJ1-2, with TRBD1 matching 7 bases. CDR3 length: 13 residues. From germline, CDR1 is SQVTM and CDR2 ANQGSEA. The ends lost 7 bases at V and 8 bases at J; junction bases unmatched: 13. As DNA, the CDR3 is TGCAGCGCTTATCTGGGACAGATCCAGGGCTACACCTTC. Protein sequence: CSAYLGQIQGYTF.

This chain uses TRBV10-3 with TRBJ1-1; a weak D match, TRBD1 (5 bases). Trimming left V 6 bases short and J 4 bases short, with 15 bases between. Per germline, CDR1 ENHRY and CDR2 SYGVKD. CDR3 length equals 14 residues. CDR3 sequence: CAIRLGTTVTEAFF. CDR3 DNA sequence: TGTGCCATCAGGCTCGGGACTACCGTCACTGAAGCTTTCTTT.

The gene calls are TRBV5-1 and TRBJ2-1, with D maybe TRBD1 (8 bases). The CDR3 contains 14 residues. The V and J ends lost 3 bases and 7 bases respectively, with 14 bases between them. Per the germline V gene, CDR1 is SGHRS and CDR2 is YFSETQ. The CDR3 here is CASSSGQGGNEQFF. In DNA, the CDR3 is TGCGCCAGCAGCTCTGGACAGGGAGGGAATGAGCAGTTCTTC.

The rearrangement uses TRBV28 and TRBJ1-3; D gene uncertain. From germline, CDR1 is MDHEN and CDR2 SYDVKM. This CDR3 is 15 amino acids long. Deletions cut 4 bases from V and 2 bases from J, with 12 bases between. As DNA, the CDR3 is TGTGCCAGCAGTTGGGTCCCGGGTCCTGGAAACACCATATATTTT. Its protein is CASSWVPGPGNTIYF. The whole variable domain, remainder taken from reference TRBV28 and TRBJ1-3, is DVKVTQSSRYLVKRTGEKVFLECVQDMDHENMFWYRQDPGLGLRLIYFSYDVKMKEKGDIPEGYSVSREKKERFSLILESASTNQTSMYLCASSWVPGPGNTIYFGEGSWLTVV.

The chain links TRBV6-5 to TRBJ2-7; 7 nucleotides line up with TRBD1. The J segment lost 5 bases and the V segment lost 8 bases, leaving 9 bases of the junction unmatched. The CDR3 sequence is 13 residues long. Per germline, CDR1 MNHEY and CDR2 SVGAGI. CDR3 in amino acids: CASHRTGTNEQYF. CDR3 bases: TGTGCCAGCCATAGGACAGGCACAAACGAGCAGTACTTC.

With respect to this clone: At one of its ends the junction is not consistent with the germline gene, which may arise from a read error. The CDR3 bases are TGTGCCAGCAGCCTGACAGGCACAGATAAGCAGTATTTT. It specifies CASSLTGTDKQYF. This chain connects TRBV6-4 to TRBJ2-3; weak D call: TRBD1 (6 bases). Germline V gene data show CDR1 as MRHNA and CDR2 as SNTAGT. The CDR3 length is 13 residues.

This rearrangement joins TRBV5-1 to TRBJ2-2; 9 nucleotides agree with TRBD2. This CDR3 comprises 15 residues. V was pared by 2 bases and J by 3 bases, with 2 bases of the junction left unmatched. From germline, CDR1 is SGHRS and CDR2 YFSETQ. DNA for the CDR3: TGCGCCAGCAGCTTCCTAGCGGGACACACCGGGGAGCTGTTTTTT. It specifies CASSFLAGHTGELFF.